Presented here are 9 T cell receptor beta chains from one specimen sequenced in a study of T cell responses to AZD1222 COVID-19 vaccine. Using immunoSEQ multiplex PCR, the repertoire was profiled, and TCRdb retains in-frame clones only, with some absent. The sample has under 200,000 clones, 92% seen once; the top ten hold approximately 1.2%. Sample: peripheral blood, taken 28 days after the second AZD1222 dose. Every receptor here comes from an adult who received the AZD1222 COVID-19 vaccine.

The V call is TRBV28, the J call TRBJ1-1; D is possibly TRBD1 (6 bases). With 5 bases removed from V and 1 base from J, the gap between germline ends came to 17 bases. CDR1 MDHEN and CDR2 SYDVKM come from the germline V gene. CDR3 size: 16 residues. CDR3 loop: CASSDTMGAANTEAFF. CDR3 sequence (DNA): TGTGCCAGCAGTGATACCATGGGGGCTGCGAACACTGAAGCTTTCTTT. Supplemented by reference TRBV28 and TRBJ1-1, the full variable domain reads DVKVTQSSRYLVKRTGEKVFLECVQDMDHENMFWYRQDPGLGLRLIYFSYDVKMKEKGDIPEGYSVSREKKERFSLILESASTNQTSMYLCASSDTMGAANTEAFFGQGTRLTVV.

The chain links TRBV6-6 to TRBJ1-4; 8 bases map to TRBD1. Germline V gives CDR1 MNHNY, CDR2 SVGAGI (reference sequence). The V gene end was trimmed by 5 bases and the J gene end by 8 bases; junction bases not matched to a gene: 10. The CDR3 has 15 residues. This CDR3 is CASSRSRGQGEKLFF. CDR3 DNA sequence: TGTGCCAGCAGTAGATCCAGGGGGCAGGGAGAAAAACTGTTTTTT.

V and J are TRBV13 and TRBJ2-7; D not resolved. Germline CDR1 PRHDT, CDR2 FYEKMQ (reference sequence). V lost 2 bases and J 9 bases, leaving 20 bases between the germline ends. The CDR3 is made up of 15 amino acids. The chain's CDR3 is CASSLREIPSSWQYF. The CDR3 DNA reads TGTGCCAGCAGCTTACGCGAGATCCCCTCCTCTTGGCAGTACTTC.

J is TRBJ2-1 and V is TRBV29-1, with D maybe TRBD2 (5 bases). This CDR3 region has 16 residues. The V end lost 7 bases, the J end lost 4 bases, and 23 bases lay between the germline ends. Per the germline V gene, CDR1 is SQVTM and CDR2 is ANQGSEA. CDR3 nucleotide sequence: TGCAGCGGGGCAGGACTTGAAAGCTCAATTTACAATGAGCAGTTCTTC. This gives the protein CSGAGLESSIYNEQFF.

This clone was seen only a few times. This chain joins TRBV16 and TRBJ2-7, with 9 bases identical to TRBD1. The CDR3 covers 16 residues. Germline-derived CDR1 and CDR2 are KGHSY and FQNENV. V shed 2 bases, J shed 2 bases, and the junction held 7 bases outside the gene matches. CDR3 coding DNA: TGTGCCAGCAGCCAAGATATAGGGACAGGGCCCTACGAGCAGTACTTC. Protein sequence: CASSQDIGTGPYEQYF.

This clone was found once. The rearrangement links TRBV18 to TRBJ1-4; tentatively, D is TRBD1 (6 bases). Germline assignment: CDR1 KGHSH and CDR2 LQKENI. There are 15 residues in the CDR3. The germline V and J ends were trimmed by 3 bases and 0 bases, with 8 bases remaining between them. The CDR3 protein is CASSPTGSTNEKLFF. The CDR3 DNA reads TGTGCCAGCTCACCCACAGGGTCAACTAATGAAAAACTGTTTTTT. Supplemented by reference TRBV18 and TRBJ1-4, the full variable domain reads NAGVMQNPRHLVRRRGQEARLRCSPMKGHSHVYWYRQLPEEGLKFMVYLQKENIIDESGMPKERFSAEFPKEGPSILRIQQVVRGDSAAYFCASSPTGSTNEKLFFGSGTQLSVL.

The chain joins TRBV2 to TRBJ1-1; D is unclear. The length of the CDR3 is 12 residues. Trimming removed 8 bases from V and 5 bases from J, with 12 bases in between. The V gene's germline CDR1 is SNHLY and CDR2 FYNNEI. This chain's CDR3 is CASQRERTEAFF. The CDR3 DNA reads TGTGCCAGCCAGAGGGAAAGGACTGAAGCTTTCTTT.

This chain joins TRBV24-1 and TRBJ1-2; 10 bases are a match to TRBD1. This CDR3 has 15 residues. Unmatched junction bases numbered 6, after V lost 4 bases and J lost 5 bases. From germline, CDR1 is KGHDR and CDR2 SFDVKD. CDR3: CATSDSGTGEYGYTF. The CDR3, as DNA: TGTGCCACCAGTGACTCCGGGACAGGGGAGTATGGCTACACCTTC.

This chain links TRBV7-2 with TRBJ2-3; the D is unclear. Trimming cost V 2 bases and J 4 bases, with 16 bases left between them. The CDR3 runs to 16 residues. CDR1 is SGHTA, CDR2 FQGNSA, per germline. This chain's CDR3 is CASSLLTSGNADTQYF. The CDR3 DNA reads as TGTGCCAGCAGCTTACTTACTTCAGGCAACGCAGATACGCAGTATTTT.